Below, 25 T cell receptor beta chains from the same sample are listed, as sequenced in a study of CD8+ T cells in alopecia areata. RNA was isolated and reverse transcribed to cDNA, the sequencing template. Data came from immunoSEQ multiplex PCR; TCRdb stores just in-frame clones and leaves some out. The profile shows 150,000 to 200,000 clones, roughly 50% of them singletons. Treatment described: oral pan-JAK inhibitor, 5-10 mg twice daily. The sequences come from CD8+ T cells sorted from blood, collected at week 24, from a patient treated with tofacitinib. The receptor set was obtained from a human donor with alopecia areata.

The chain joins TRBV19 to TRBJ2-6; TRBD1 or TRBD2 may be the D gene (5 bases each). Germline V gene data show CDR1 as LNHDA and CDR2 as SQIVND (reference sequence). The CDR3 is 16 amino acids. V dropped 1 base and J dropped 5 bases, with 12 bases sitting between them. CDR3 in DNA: TGTGCCAGTAGTATAGGGGACGGACTTCGGGCCAACGTCCTGACTTTC. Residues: CASSIGDGLRANVLTF.

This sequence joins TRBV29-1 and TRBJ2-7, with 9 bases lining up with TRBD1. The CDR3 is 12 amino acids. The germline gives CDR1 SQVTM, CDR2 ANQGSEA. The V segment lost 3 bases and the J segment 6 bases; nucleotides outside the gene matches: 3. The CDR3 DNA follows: TGCAGCGTTGAGGACAGGGGATTCGAGCAGTACTTC. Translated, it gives CSVEDRGFEQYF.

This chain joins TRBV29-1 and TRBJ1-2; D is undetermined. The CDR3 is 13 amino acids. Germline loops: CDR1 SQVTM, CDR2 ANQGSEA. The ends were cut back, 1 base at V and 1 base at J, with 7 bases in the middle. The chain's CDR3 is CSVEGYSNYGYTF. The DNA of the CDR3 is TGCAGCGTTGAAGGCTATAGTAACTATGGCTACACCTTC.

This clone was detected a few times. The CDR3 region has the DNA TGCAGCGTTCGACAGGGGCTCTCCTACGAGCAGTACTTC. Amino acid sequence: CSVRQGLSYEQYF. V is TRBV29-1 and J is TRBJ2-7; 8 positions match TRBD1. The CDR3 is 13 residues long. CDR1 is SQVTM, CDR2 ANQGSEA, per germline. Losses at the gene ends were 5 bases for V and 0 bases for J; bases not matched to a gene: 3.

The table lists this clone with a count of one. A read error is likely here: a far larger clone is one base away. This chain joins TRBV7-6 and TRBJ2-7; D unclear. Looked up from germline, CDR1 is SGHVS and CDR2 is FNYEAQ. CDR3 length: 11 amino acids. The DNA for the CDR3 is TGTGCCGGCAGCGATCTCTACGAGCAGTACTTC. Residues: CAGSDLYEQYF.

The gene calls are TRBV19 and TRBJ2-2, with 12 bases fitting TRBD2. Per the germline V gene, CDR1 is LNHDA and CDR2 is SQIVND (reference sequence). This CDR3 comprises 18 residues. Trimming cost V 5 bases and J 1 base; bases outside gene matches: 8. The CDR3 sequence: CASSGPTSGGKNTGELFF. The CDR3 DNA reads TGTGCCAGTAGTGGTCCGACTAGCGGGGGCAAGAACACCGGGGAGCTGTTTTTT. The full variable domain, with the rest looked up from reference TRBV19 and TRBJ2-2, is DGGITQSPKYLFRKEGQNVTLSCEQNLNHDAMYWYRQDPGQGLRLIYYSQIVNDFQKGDIAEGYSVSREKKESFPLTVTSAQKNPTAFYLCASSGPTSGGKNTGELFFGEGSRLTVL.

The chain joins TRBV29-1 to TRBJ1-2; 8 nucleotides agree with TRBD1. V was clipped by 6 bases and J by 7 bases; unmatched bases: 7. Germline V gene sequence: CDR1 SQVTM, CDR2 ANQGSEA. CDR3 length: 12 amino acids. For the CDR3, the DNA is TGCAGCGTGCAGACAGGGGTGGGTGGCTACACCTTC. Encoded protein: CSVQTGVGGYTF.

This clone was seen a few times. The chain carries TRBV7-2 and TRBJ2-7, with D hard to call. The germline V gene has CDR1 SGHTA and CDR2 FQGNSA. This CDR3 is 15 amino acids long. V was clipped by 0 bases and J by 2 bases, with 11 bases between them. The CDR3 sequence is CASSLASQVPYEQYF. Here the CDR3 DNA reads TGTGCCAGCAGCTTAGCGTCGCAGGTTCCCTACGAGCAGTACTTC.

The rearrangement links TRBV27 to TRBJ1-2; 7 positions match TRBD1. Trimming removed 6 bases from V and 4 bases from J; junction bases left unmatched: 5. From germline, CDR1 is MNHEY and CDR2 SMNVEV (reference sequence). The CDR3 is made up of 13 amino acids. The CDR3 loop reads CASSPDRFYGYTF. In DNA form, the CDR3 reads TGTGCCAGCAGCCCGGACAGGTTCTATGGCTACACCTTC.

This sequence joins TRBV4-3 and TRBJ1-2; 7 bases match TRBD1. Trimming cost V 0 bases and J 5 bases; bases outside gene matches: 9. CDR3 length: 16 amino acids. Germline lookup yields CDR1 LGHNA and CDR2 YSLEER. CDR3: CASSQEQGLTFYGYTF. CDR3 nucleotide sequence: TGCGCCAGCAGCCAAGAACAGGGGCTCACATTTTATGGCTACACCTTC.

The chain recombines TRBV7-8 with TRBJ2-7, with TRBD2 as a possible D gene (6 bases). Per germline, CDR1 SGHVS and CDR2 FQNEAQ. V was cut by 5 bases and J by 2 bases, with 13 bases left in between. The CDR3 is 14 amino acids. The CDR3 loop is CASSGRDSTYEQYF. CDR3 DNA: TGTGCCAGCAGCGGTCGGGACTCAACCTACGAGCAGTACTTC.

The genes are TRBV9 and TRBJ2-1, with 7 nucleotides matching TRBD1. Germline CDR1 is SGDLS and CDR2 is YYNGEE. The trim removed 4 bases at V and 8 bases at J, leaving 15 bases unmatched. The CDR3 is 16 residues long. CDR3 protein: CASSNRQGSEWHEQFF. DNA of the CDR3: TGTGCCAGCAGCAACCGACAGGGTTCGGAATGGCATGAGCAGTTCTTC.

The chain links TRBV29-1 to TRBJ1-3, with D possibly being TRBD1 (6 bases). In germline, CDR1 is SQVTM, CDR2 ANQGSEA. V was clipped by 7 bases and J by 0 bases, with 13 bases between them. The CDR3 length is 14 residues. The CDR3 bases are TGCAGCGCCCCGGGAGGGGGCTCTGGAAACACCATATATTTT. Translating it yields CSAPGGGSGNTIYF.

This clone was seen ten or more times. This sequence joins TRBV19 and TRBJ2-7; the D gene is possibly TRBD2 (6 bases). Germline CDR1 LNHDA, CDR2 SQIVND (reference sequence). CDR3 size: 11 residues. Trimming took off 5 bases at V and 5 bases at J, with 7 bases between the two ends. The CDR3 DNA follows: TGTGCCAGTAGTGGAGGGAACGAGCAGTACTTC. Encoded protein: CASSGGNEQYF.

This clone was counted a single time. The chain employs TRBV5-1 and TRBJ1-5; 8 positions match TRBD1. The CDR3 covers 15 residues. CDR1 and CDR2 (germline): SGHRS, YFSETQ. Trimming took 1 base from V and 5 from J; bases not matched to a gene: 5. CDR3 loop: CASSLPETGDQPQHF. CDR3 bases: TGCGCCAGCAGCTTGCCAGAGACAGGGGATCAGCCCCAGCATTTT. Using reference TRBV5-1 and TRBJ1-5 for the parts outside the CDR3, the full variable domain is KAGVTQTPRYLIKTRGQQVTLSCSPISGHRSVSWYQQTPGQGLQFLFEYFSETQRNKGNFPGRFSGRQFSNSRSEMNVSTLELGDSALYLCASSLPETGDQPQHFGDGTRLSIL.

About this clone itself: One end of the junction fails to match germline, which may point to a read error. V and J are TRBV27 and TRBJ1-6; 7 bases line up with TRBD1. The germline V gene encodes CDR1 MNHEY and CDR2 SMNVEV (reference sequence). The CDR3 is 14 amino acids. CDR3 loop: CCSRGGYINSPLHF. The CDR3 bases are TGCTGTAGCAGGGGGGGGTATATCAATTCACCCCTCCACTTT.

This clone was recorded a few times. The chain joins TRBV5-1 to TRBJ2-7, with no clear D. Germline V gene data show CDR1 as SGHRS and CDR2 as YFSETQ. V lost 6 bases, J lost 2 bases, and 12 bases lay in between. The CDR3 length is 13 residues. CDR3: CASTPDGAYEQYF. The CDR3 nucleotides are TGCGCCAGCACTCCGGACGGCGCCTACGAGCAGTACTTC.

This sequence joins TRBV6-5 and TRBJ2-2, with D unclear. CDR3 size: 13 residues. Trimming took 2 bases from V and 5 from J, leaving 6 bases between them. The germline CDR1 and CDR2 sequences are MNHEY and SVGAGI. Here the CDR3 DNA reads TGTGCCAGCAGTTACCACCAGACCGGGGAGCTGTTTTTT. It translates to CASSYHQTGELFF.

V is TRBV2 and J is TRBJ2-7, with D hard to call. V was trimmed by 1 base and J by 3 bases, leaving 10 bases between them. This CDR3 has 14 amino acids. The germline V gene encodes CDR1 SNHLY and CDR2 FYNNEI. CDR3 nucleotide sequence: TGTGCCAGCAGTGAAGATTGGCAACGCTACGAGCAGTACTTC. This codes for CASSEDWQRYEQYF.

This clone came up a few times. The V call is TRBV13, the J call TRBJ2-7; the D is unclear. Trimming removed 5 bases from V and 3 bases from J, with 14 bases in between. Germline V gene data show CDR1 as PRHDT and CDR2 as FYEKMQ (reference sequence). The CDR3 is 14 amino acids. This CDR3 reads CASSPHAENYEQYF. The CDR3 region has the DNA TGTGCCAGCAGCCCCCACGCAGAGAACTACGAGCAGTACTTC.

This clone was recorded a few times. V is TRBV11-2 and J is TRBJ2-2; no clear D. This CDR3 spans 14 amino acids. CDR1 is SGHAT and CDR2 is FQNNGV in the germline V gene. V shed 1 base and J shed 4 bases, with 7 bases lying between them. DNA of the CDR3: TGTGCCAGCAGCTTAGGTCCAACCACCGGGGAGCTGTTTTTT. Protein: CASSLGPTTGELFF.

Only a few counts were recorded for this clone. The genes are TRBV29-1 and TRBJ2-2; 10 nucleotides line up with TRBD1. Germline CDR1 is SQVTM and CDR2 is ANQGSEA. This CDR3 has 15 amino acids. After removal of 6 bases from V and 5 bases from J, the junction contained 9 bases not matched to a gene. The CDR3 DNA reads TGCAGCGTGGAACCGGGACAGGGGATTACCGGGGAGCTGTTTTTT. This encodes CSVEPGQGITGELFF.

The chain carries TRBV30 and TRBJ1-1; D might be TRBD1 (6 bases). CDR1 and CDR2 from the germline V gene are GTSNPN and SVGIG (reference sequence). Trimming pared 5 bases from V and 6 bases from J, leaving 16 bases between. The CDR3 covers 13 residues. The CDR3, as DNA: TGTGCCTGGCTGGGGACAAGAGCTTCTGAAGCTTTCTTT. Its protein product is CAWLGTRASEAFF.

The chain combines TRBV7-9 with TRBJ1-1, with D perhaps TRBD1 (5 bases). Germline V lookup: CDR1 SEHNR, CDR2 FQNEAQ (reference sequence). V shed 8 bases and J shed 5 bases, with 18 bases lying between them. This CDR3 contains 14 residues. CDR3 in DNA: TGTGCCAGCGCCTCCGAGGGGTGGAATACTGAAGCTTTCTTT. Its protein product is CASASEGWNTEAFF.

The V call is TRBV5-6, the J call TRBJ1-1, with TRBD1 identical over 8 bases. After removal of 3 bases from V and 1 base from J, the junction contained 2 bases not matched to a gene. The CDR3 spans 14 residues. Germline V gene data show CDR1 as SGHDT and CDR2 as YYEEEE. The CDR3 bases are TGTGCCAGCAGCTCGACAGGGGCGAACACTGAAGCTTTCTTT. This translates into CASSSTGANTEAFF.